The entry below gives a single T cell receptor beta chain sequence along with its context. Its target antigen remains unknown. Base qualities were left out, and no much larger clone turns up one base away. This record comes from a study of blood T cell repertoires in COVID-19 (dated by TCRdb to about 2020). Concerning the study at large: Collaborator samples came from the United States, Italy and Spain and covered acute and convalescent phases of COVID-19. The prospective study material was composed of cDNA or gDNA derived from T cells, B-cell-depleted T cells, or PBMCs. Deeply sampled blood TCRbeta repertoires from subjects exposed to, actively infected with, or recovered from COVID-19 were included in the dataset. The repertoires were made available in a free public database intended to serve as a resource for research on the immune response to SARS-CoV-2. The samples were drawn from the first 160 participants of the ongoing ImmuneRACE study and from over a thousand subjects provided by 6 global collaborators. The sample metadata nearly always contained a de-identified subject ID, COVID-19 status, age in years and sex. HLA class I and class II types, where available, came from metadata supplied by the sample provider rather than from assay-based typing.

General conclusions and limits of the study: Clinical and demographic metadata were provided uncurated, with the amount varying by source and participant.

At one collaborating source in Seattle, patients were enrolled during active infection and were followed longitudinally through the course of disease. Each collaborating institution followed its own protocols to collect whole blood in K2EDTA tubes. For TCRbeta analysis, collaborator samples were shipped as frozen whole blood, as isolated PBMCs, or as DNA extracted from either sample type. TCRbeta CDR3 regions were amplified from genomic DNA using the immunoSEQ Assay, a bias-controlled multiplex PCR. The paper's processing steps were these. Within the assay, amplification of reference gene primers was used to estimate how many nucleated cells each sample contained. To quantify the absolute abundance of each unique TCRbeta CDR3 rearrangement, sequence reads were collapsed and filtered. For each sample, productive Simpson clonality was calculated by taking the square root of Simpson's diversity index across productive rearrangements. In TCRdb, the immuneACCESS table is reduced to in-frame sequences with V and J assigned. These tables do not hold every clone; where another copy was compared, an unresolved V gene accounts for under half, and the others remain unexplained. V and J calls and clone size are copied from that table; D and trimming were computed from the DNA. The sample table holds 200,000 to 250,000 clones, of which approximately 86% were seen once. 10% of the sample goes to the ten largest clones.

Including the terminal cysteine and phenylalanine, the CDR3 comprises 13 residues. The only DNA kept is the CDR3, 39 bases in frame from the first base. CDR1 is given as SEHNR and CDR2 as FQNEAQ, both from the germline V gene (reference sequence). V and J lose 8 bases and 8 bases, and a span of 18 bases separates them. Sequencing used peripheral blood. This receptor was taken from a woman in her forties or fifties with COVID-19, enrolled during active disease. The sequence links TRBV7-9 to TRBJ1-2; the D gene is perhaps TRBD1, from 6 matching bases. The CDR3 loop reads CASAPGAGIGYTF. The sequence in DNA is TGTGCCAGCGCCCCAGGGGCAGGGATCGGCTACACCTTC.